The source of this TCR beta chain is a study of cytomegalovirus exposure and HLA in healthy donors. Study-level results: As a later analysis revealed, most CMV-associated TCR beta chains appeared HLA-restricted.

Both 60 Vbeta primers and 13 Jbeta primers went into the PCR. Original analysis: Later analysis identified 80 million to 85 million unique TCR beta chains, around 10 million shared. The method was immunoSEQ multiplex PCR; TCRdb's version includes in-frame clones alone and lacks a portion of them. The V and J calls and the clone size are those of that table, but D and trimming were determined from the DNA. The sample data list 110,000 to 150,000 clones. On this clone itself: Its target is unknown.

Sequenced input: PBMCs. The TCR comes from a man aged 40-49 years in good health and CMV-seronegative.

The CDR3 bases are TGTGCCAGCAGCGCGAGGGACAGTAATTACAATCAGCCCCAGCATTTT. Encoded protein: CASSARDSNYNQPQHF. This chain joins TRBV7-2 and TRBJ1-5, with 7 bases lining up with TRBD1. Germline V gene data show CDR1 as SGHTA and CDR2 as FQGNSA. V was pared by 5 bases and J by 3 bases, with 10 bases of the junction left unmatched. The length of the CDR3 is 16 residues.